The following is a T cell receptor (beta chain) sequence with its context. Antigen specificity is unknown. The data derive from a study of cytomegalovirus exposure and HLA in healthy donors. On the study more broadly: Early release data held 75 million to 90 million unique TCRs from HLA-typed donors.

Study-wide findings and caveats: Immune exposure data for these donors was limited to CMV serostatus. TCR beta sequences numbering about 17,000 were associated with HLA alleles at 0.05 false discovery rate in a later analysis. Judged likely to be a sequencing artifact was a cluster of highly shared sequence variants.

The PCR made use of 60 Vbeta and 13 Jbeta primers. Some clones are missing from TCRdb's copy, which holds only in-frame ones; the method was immunoSEQ multiplex PCR. Among some 170,000 clones listed, 82% were seen once. In germline, CDR1 is SGHRS, CDR2 YFSETQ. The CDR3 spans 13 residues. The V and J ends lost 0 bases and 7 bases respectively, with 10 bases between them. The sample consisted of PBMCs. This rearrangement joins TRBV5-1 to TRBJ1-1, with D unresolved. This clonotype was obtained from a girl between 10 and 17 years old in good health and CMV-seropositive. The CDR3 nucleotides are TGCGCCAGCAGCTTGGCCGGGTGGAGTGAAGCTTTCTTT. This gives the protein CASSLAGWSEAFF.